Detailed here is one T cell receptor (beta chain). Its antigen is unidentified. CDR1 is SGHTA and CDR2 is FQGNSA in the germline V gene. The V end was cut by 1 base, the J end by 15 bases, with 16 bases between. This CDR3 is built from 13 residues. This specimen belongs to a study of post-analysis software for immune sequencing data. The library was made from cDNA and included unique molecular identifiers. MiXCR, applied by TCRdb to the PCR reads, yields one record per CDR3 protein. The table lists about 770,000 distinct CDR3 sequences, under 60% of them singletons. Study-wide findings and caveats: Five TRBV segments, TRBV5-6, TRBV5-1 and TRBV20-1 among them, were found more frequent in patients than controls.

The sequence came from a girl aged 10 to 17 with multiple sclerosis. Material: blood. The J gene is TRBJ2-1, the V gene TRBV7-2; D is perhaps TRBD2 (6 bases). For the CDR3, the DNA is TGTGCCAGCAGCTTAGAGCTAGCGCGTATACTGTTCTTC. It specifies CASSLELARILFF.